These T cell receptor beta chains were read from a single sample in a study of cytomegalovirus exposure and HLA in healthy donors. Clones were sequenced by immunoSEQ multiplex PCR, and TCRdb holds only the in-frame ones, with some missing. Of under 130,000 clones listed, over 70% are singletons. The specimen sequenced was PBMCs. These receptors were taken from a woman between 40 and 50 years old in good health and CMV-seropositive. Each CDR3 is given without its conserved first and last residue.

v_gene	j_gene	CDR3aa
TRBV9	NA	ASSATGLYEQY
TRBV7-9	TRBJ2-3	SSSPGTTHSSDTQY
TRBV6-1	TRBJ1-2	ASSELRGNYGYT
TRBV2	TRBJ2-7	ASSPGTGIYEQY
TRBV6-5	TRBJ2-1	ASSPGRSYNEQF
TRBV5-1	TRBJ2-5	ASSFGIPETQY
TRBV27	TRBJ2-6	ASSFSGANVLT
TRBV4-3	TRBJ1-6	ASSQDPGGGRGHNSPLH
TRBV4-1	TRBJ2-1	ASSQVGANNEQF
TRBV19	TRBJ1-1	ASSRSGTGNTEAF
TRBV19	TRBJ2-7	ASGVGLAGTYEQY
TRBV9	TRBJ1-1	ASSATVNTEAF
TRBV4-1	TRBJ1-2	ASSQASGRGNYGYT
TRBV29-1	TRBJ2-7	SAGRGFEQY
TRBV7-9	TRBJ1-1	ASSPGRGHTEAF
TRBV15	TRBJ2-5	ATSREPYDQEAQY
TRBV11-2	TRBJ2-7	ASTWTGPGYEQY
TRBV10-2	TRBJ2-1	ASRGGLTYNEQF
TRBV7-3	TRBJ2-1	ASSPILTGGGSNEQF
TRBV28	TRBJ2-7	ASSPRGYEQY
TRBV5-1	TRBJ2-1	ASSFSPGGYNEQF
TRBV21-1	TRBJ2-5	ASRKKGLETQY
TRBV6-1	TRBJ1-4	ASKDWDRAEKLF
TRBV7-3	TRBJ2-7	ASSQGLAGSGEQY
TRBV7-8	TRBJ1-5	ASSLRALRDNQPQH
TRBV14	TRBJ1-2	ASSPLVGQGAKTVRDGYT
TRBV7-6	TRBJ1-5	ASSLAPGFLNQPQH
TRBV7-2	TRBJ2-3	ASSLLGLAGGHGTDTQY
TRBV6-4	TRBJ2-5	ASSRTSEETQY
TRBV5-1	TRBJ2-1	ASSFPSRLAGGSYNEQF
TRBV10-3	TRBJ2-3	AISRWGGRTDTQY
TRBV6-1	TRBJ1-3	ASSEYVGSGNTIY
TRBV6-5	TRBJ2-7	ASSYGWAGGNEQY
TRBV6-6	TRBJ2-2	ASREQGVAAGELF
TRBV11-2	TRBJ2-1	ASSLDKPTGTYNEQF
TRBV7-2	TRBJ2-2	ASRQGPNTGELF
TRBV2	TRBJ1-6	ASTFTGSYNSPLH
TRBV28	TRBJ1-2	ASSTGTGRNYGYT
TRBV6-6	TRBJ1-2	ASSQSTGFSSDYT
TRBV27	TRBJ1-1	ASIPGGDTEAF
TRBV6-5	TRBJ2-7	ASSNLGGGYEQY
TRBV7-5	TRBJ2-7	VRPQGNEQY
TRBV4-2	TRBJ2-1	ASSQEGAAGFNEQF
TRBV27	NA	ASSLSSGDRTYEQY
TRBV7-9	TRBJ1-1	ASSLLEMNTEAF
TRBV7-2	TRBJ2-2	ASSVQPWRGAANTGELF
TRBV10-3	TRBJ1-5	AIGRDGGNQPQH